This TCR beta chain was found in a study of blood T cell repertoires in COVID-19. Study-wide context: The origin of the acute and convalescent COVID-19 samples was the United States, Italy and Spain. The analysed material was cDNA or gDNA that came from T cells, B-cell-depleted T cells, or PBMCs.

J lost 4 bases, V lost 4 bases, and 14 bases had no gene match. Germline V gene data show CDR1 as SGDLS and CDR2 as YYNGEE. This CDR3 is built from 17 residues. This clone appeared once. Sequencing used immunoSEQ multiplex PCR; TCRdb keeps in-frame clones, though not all of them. The sample has roughly 200,000 clones, about 88% seen once. This TCR derives from a woman in her 40s with acute COVID-19. The sequencing input was PBMCs or T cells enriched from blood (not recorded which). This sequence joins TRBV9 and TRBJ1-3; 7 positions agree with TRBD1. CDR3 nucleotide sequence: TGTGCCAGCAGCCCTCAAACGGGGACAGTGAGGGGAAACACCATATATTTT. Protein: CASSPQTGTVRGNTIYF.